A selection of T cell receptor beta chains follows, all from one sample in a study of T cell changes during pregnancy in multiple sclerosis. The protocol was immunoSEQ multiplex PCR, while the TCRdb copy is restricted to in-frame clones and leaves out a portion. The sample carries around 80,000 clones, about 90% recorded once. This material consisted of peripheral blood, taken before pregnancy. These receptors were obtained from a female donor with multiple sclerosis, enrolled in a pregnancy study. CDR3s leave out the opening cysteine and the closing phenylalanine or tryptophan.

>TRBV7-7
ASSLGQGAGTGELF
>TRBV9
ASSVAGGSMGHEQF
>TRBV4-1
ASSQDIFGGSNSPLH
>TRBV7-9
ASSFLNSNQPQH
>TRBV27
ASSFGQGGQPQH
>TRBV7-3
ASSFRDCSTDTQY
>TRBV10-3
AISEGQGLYT
>TRBV28
ASSFLDRWEETQY
>TRBV6-6
ASSYPPSRGEKLF
>TRBV9
ASSGQGSASDTQY
>TRBV27
ASGLAGASYEQF
>TRBV5-4
ASSRGQENTEAF
>TRBV7-2
ASSPSPGGGQPQH
>TRBV19
ASRLGQGAFEQY
>TRBV6-4
ASRPAASGTEAF